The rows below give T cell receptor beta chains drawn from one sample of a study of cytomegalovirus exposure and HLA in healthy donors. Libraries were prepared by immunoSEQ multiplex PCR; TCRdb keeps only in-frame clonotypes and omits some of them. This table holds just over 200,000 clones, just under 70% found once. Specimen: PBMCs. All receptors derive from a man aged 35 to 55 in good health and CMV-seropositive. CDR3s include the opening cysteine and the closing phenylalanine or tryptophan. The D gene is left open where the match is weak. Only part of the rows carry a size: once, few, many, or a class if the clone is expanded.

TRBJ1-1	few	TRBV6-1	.	CASSETSRGFRAFF	TGTGCCAGCAGTGAAACAAGTAGGGGGTTTCGGGCTTTCTTT
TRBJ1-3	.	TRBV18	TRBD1	CASSRDSSGNTIYF	TGTGCCAGCTCGCGGGACAGCTCTGGAAACACCATATATTTT
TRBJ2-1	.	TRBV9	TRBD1	CASSGRDRPPSEQFF	TGTGCCAGCAGCGGCCGGGACAGGCCTCCGTCGGAGCAGTTCTTC
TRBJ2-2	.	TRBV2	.	CASLPGYGELFF	TGTGCCAGCCTCCCCGGGTACGGGGAGCTGTTTTTT
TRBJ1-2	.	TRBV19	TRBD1	CASSSTTGFRYGYTF	TGTGCCAGTAGTTCAACGACAGGGTTCCGGTATGGCTACACCTTC
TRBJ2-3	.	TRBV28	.	CASSLGSTSTDTQYF	TGTGCCAGCAGTTTAGGGTCGACTAGCACAGATACGCAGTATTTT
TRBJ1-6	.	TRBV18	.	CASSPLQGDNSPLHF	TGTGCCAGCTCACCACTTCAGGGTGATAATTCACCCCTCCACTTT
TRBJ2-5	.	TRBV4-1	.	CASSQEPDRISWEQYF	TGCGCCAGCAGCCAAGAACCGGATCGCATCTCTTGGGAGCAGTACTTC
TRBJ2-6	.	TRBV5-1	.	CASSLLGQTFSGANVLTF	TGCGCCAGCAGCCTCCTTGGACAGACTTTTTCTGGGGCCAACGTCCTGACTTTC
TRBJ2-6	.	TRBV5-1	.	CASSSSLQASGANVLTF	TGCGCCAGCAGCTCGAGCCTTCAGGCCTCTGGGGCCAACGTCCTGACTTTC
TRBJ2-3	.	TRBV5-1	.	CASSLAAPGSVDTQYF	TGCGCCAGCAGCTTGGCAGCCCCAGGGTCGGTAGATACGCAGTATTTT
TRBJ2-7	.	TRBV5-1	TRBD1	CASSSDRGPYEQYF	TGCGCCAGCAGCAGCGACAGGGGGCCCTACGAGCAGTACTTC
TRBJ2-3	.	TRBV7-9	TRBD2	CASSLASGGDDTQYF	TGTGCCAGCAGCTTAGCTAGCGGGGGGGACGATACGCAGTATTTT
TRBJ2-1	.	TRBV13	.	CASSSDILNEQFF	TGTGCCAGCAGCTCGGACATACTCAATGAGCAGTTCTTC
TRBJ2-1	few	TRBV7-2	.	CASSFASPGGNEQFF	TGTGCCAGCAGCTTCGCGTCGCCAGGTGGAAATGAGCAGTTCTTC
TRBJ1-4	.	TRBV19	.	CASSISTTNEKLFF	TGTGCCAGTAGTATATCCACAACTAATGAAAAACTGTTTTTT
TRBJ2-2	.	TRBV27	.	CASSSQNTGELFF	TGTGCCAGCAGTTCCCAAAACACCGGGGAGCTGTTTTTT
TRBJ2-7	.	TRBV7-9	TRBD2	CSSGLVVGEQYF	TGTTCCAGCGGACTAGTAGTCGGCGAGCAGTACTTC
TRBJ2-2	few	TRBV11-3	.	CASSPSGAGELFF	TGTGCCAGCAGCCCCTCGGGGGCCGGGGAGCTGTTTTTT
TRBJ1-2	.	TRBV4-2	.	CASSRPSERGLTF	TGTGCCAGCAGCCGACCCTCGGAACGGGGGTTAACCTTC
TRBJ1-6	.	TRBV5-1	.	CASSLGGGNSPLHF	TGCGCCAGCAGCTTGGGCGGGGGAAATTCACCCCTCCACTTT
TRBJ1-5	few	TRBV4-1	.	CASSQDLQGRNQPQHF	TGCGCCAGCAGCCAAGATCTACAGGGTCGCAATCAGCCCCAGCATTTT
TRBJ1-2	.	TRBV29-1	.	CSGGDRSYGYTF	TGCAGCGGGGGCGACAGGTCTTATGGCTACACCTTC
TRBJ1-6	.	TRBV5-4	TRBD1	CASSPQDRNYNSPLHF	TGTGCCAGCAGCCCCCAGGACAGGAACTATAATTCACCCCTCCACTTT
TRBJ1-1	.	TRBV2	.	CASSLVEGNTEAFF	TGTGCCAGCAGCCTCGTCGAGGGGAACACTGAAGCTTTCTTT
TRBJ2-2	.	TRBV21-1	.	CASQGHINTGELFF	TGTGCCAGCCAGGGGCATATTAACACCGGGGAGCTGTTTTTT
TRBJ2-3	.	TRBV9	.	CASSVATGNTQYF	TGTGCCAGCAGCGTAGCTACGGGAAATACGCAGTATTTT
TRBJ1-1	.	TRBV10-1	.	CASSESRQGNTEAFF	TGCGCCAGCAGTGAGTCGCGGCAGGGGAACACTGAAGCTTTCTTT
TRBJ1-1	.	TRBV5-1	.	CASRTGLTMNTEAFF	TGCGCCAGCAGGACAGGCCTAACAATGAACACTGAAGCTTTCTTT
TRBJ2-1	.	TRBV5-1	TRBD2	CASSLVPAGGHNEQFF	TGCGCCAGCAGCTTGGTCCCAGCGGGGGGTCACAATGAGCAGTTCTTC
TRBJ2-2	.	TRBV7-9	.	CASSLGPGELFF	TGTGCCAGCAGCCTGGGGCCCGGGGAGCTGTTTTTT
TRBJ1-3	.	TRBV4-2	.	CASSRPSPTDFHSGNTIYF	TGTGCCAGCAGCCGCCCCTCACCGACCGACTTCCACTCTGGAAACACCATATATTTT
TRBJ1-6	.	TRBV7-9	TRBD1	CSSSPQGISYNSPLHF	TGTTCCAGCAGCCCACAGGGGATCTCCTATAATTCACCCCTCCACTTT
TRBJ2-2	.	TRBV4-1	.	CASSQVEGLLTGELFF	TGCGCCAGCAGCCAAGTAGAAGGACTCCTGACCGGGGAGCTGTTTTTT
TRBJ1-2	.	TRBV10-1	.	CATAQAGVNYGYTF	TGCGCCACCGCCCAGGCGGGCGTTAACTATGGCTACACCTTC
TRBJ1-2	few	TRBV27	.	CASSSRPGSGDGYTF	TGTGCCAGCAGTTCCCGACCGGGGAGCGGGGATGGCTACACCTTC
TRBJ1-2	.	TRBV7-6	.	CASSLDRWPDGGYTF	TGTGCCAGCAGCTTAGACAGGTGGCCTGACGGTGGCTACACCTTC
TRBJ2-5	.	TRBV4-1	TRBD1	CASSKMTGDWGETQYF	TGCGCCAGCAGTAAGATGACAGGGGATTGGGGGGAGACCCAGTACTTC
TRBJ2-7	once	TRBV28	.	CASTPRGGGGYEQYF	TGTGCCAGCACCCCGAGGGGAGGGGGAGGATACGAGCAGTACTTC
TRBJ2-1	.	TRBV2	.	CASSEARSSEQFF	TGTGCCAGCAGTGAAGCGAGGTCCTCGGAGCAGTTCTTC
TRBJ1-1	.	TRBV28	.	CASSRGSGTEAFF	TGTGCCAGCAGCCGCGGTTCGGGCACTGAAGCTTTCTTT
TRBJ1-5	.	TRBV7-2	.	CASSLGSGLYSNQPQHF	TGTGCCAGCAGCTTAGGTTCCGGACTCTATAGCAATCAGCCCCAGCATTTT
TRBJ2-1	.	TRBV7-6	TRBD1	CASSLVQGVWDEQFF	TGTGCCAGCAGCTTAGTCCAGGGGGTTTGGGATGAGCAGTTCTTC
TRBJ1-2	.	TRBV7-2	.	CASLFAGYGYTF	TGTGCCAGCTTATTTGCGGGCTATGGCTACACCTTC
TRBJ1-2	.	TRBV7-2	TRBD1	CASSSRGTGEGYGYTF	TGTGCCAGCAGCTCCCGGGGGACAGGGGAGGGGTATGGCTACACCTTC
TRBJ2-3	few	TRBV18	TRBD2	CASSPFYRTSGGRVGTDTQYF	TGTGCCAGCTCACCTTTCTACCGGACTAGCGGGGGGCGAGTTGGGACAGATACGCAGTATTTT
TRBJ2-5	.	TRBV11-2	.	CASSIGARAGAETQYF	TGTGCCAGCAGCATAGGTGCGCGAGCGGGTGCAGAGACCCAGTACTTC
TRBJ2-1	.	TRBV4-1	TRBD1	CASSQIGQGTSGVEQFF	TGCGCCAGCAGCCAAATCGGACAGGGAACGAGCGGAGTAGAGCAGTTCTTC
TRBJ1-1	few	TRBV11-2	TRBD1	CASSNIRDRLPNTEAFF	TGTGCCAGCAGTAACATCCGGGACAGGCTTCCGAACACTGAAGCTTTCTTT
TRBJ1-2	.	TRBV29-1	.	CSVDEGAELNYGYTF	TGCAGCGTTGATGAAGGGGCCGAACTTAACTATGGCTACACCTTC
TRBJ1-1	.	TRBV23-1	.	CASPPRNTEAFF	TGCGCCAGCCCCCCGCGGAACACTGAAGCTTTCTTT
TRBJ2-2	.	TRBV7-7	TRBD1	CASRSGTANTGELFF	TGTGCCAGCAGATCCGGGACAGCGAACACCGGGGAGCTGTTTTTT
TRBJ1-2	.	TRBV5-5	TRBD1	CASSSRTGVYYGYTF	TGTGCCAGCAGCTCCCGGACAGGAGTGTACTATGGCTACACCTTC
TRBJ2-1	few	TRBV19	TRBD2	CASSPQGGVGEQFF	TGTGCCAGTAGTCCGCAGGGAGGGGTTGGTGAGCAGTTCTTC